Listed below are T cell receptor beta chains from one sample, sequenced in a study of T cell changes during pregnancy in multiple sclerosis. Only in-frame clones appear in the TCRdb table, and some are missing; sequencing was by immunoSEQ multiplex PCR. The repertoire consists of about 40,000 clones, with around 91% occurring once and the leading ten covering around 0.78%. The sample was CD4+ T cells from peripheral blood mononuclear cells, taken before pregnancy. The receptor set was obtained from a female donor with multiple sclerosis, enrolled in a pregnancy study. CDR3s include the opening cysteine and the closing phenylalanine or tryptophan. A D gene is named only where the DNA matches it firmly. Clone size, where shown, is once, few, many, or a class for clones that have expanded.

few	TRBV6-7	13	TRBJ1-4	.	TGTGCCAGCGATGTCAGGGTTCGGGAAAAACTGTTTTTT	CASDVRVREKLFF
.	TRBV28	13	TRBJ2-5	TRBD2	TGTGCCAGCAGGCTAGCGGCCTTAAAGACCCAGTACTTC	CASRLAALKTQYF
.	TRBV4-2	16	TRBJ2-2	TRBD2	TGTGCCAGCAGCCAAGCGGGACTAGCTGACACCGGGGAGCTGTTTTTT	CASSQAGLADTGELFF
.	TRBV9	14	TRBJ2-5	.	TGTGCCAGCAGCGTGTCGTCAGGGCAAGAGACCCAGTACTTC	CASSVSSGQETQYF
.	TRBV7-6	12	TRBJ2-1	.	TGTGCCAGCAGCTTAGCGTACGGTGAGCAGTTCTTC	CASSLAYGEQFF
.	TRBV2	13	TRBJ1-6	.	TGTGCCAGCAGTGAAGACGGTAATTCACCCCTCCACTTT	CASSEDGNSPLHF
.	TRBV6-5	15	TRBJ2-3	TRBD2	TGTGCCAGCAGTTACTCGGGAGGGGCCACAGATACGCAGTATTTT	CASSYSGGATDTQYF
.	TRBV7-2	16	TRBJ2-1	.	TGTGCCAGCAGCTCCCGCAGGGAGGTAAGATACAATGAGCAGTTCTTC	CASSSRREVRYNEQFF
.	TRBV9	15	TRBJ1-3	.	TGTGCCAGCAGCGTAGAGTTCCAGGGCGGAAACACCATATATTTT	CASSVEFQGGNTIYF
.	TRBV28	12	TRBJ2-5	.	TGTGCCAGCAGTTTACTCGGAGAGACCCAGTACTTC	CASSLLGETQYF
.	TRBV11-1	14	TRBJ1-2	.	TGTGCCAGCAGCCTGTCGACAGCTAACTATGGCTACACCTTC	CASSLSTANYGYTF
.	TRBV29-1	12	TRBJ1-2	TRBD1	TGCAGCGTTGAAGCGGGACAGAATGGCTACACCTTC	CSVEAGQNGYTF
.	TRBV28	15	TRBJ1-1	.	TGTGCCAGCAGTTTATTCGACATTCTGAACACTGAAGCTTTCTTT	CASSLFDILNTEAFF
.	TRBV4-3	13	TRBJ2-1	.	TGCGCCAGCAGCCAAGTACAGGTGAATGAGCAGTTCTTC	CASSQVQVNEQFF
.	TRBV11-2	15	TRBJ1-1	TRBD1	TGTGCCAGCAGCATCTCAGGGGGCCGGGGCACTGAAGCTTTCTTT	CASSISGGRGTEAFF
once	TRBV9	13	TRBJ2-2	.	TGTGCCAGCAGCGTAGGGCACACCGGGGAGCTGTTTTTT	CASSVGHTGELFF
.	TRBV7-2	14	TRBJ2-7	TRBD2	TGTGCCAGCAGTCCTACGGCGGGAGGCTACGAGCAGTACTTC	CASSPTAGGYEQYF
once	TRBV5-4	13	TRBJ2-7	.	TGTGCCAGCAGCCCGGACAGATCCTACGAGCAGTACTTC	CASSPDRSYEQYF
.	TRBV7-2	12	TRBJ2-4	.	TGTGCCAGCAGCCCTTTGACTCCAATTCAGTACTTC	CASSPLTPIQYF
.	TRBV5-4	17	TRBJ2-1	TRBD2	TGTGCCAGCAGCTTGGGGCCCCCGGGACTAGCCAACAATGAGCAGTTCTTC	CASSLGPPGLANNEQFF
.	TRBV19	14	TRBJ1-3	.	TGTGCCAGTAGTAGGGGAGGACCTGGAAACACCATATATTTT	CASSRGGPGNTIYF
.	TRBV28	14	TRBJ2-5	TRBD2	TGTGCCAGCAGTCGACTAGCGGGCATCGAGACCCAGTACTTC	CASSRLAGIETQYF
.	TRBV19	13	TRBJ2-3	.	TGTGCCAGTAGGCGACTAAGTGCAGATACGCAGTATTTT	CASRRLSADTQYF
.	TRBV6-1	13	TRBJ2-7	TRBD2	TGTGCCAGCAGCCAGCGGGAGACCTACGAGCAGTACTTC	CASSQRETYEQYF
.	TRBV9	15	TRBJ2-1	TRBD2	TGTGCCAGCTCTACTAGCGGGGTAGGCAACAATGAGCAGTTCTTC	CASSTSGVGNNEQFF
.	TRBV7-2	15	TRBJ1-5	.	TGTGCCAGCAGCTTACTGGCGGATAGCAATCAGCCCCAGCATTTT	CASSLLADSNQPQHF
.	TRBV6-6	16	TRBJ1-2	TRBD1	TGTGCCAGCAGTTGGGGACAGGGAGTGCGGGCGGGTGGCTACACCTTC	CASSWGQGVRAGGYTF